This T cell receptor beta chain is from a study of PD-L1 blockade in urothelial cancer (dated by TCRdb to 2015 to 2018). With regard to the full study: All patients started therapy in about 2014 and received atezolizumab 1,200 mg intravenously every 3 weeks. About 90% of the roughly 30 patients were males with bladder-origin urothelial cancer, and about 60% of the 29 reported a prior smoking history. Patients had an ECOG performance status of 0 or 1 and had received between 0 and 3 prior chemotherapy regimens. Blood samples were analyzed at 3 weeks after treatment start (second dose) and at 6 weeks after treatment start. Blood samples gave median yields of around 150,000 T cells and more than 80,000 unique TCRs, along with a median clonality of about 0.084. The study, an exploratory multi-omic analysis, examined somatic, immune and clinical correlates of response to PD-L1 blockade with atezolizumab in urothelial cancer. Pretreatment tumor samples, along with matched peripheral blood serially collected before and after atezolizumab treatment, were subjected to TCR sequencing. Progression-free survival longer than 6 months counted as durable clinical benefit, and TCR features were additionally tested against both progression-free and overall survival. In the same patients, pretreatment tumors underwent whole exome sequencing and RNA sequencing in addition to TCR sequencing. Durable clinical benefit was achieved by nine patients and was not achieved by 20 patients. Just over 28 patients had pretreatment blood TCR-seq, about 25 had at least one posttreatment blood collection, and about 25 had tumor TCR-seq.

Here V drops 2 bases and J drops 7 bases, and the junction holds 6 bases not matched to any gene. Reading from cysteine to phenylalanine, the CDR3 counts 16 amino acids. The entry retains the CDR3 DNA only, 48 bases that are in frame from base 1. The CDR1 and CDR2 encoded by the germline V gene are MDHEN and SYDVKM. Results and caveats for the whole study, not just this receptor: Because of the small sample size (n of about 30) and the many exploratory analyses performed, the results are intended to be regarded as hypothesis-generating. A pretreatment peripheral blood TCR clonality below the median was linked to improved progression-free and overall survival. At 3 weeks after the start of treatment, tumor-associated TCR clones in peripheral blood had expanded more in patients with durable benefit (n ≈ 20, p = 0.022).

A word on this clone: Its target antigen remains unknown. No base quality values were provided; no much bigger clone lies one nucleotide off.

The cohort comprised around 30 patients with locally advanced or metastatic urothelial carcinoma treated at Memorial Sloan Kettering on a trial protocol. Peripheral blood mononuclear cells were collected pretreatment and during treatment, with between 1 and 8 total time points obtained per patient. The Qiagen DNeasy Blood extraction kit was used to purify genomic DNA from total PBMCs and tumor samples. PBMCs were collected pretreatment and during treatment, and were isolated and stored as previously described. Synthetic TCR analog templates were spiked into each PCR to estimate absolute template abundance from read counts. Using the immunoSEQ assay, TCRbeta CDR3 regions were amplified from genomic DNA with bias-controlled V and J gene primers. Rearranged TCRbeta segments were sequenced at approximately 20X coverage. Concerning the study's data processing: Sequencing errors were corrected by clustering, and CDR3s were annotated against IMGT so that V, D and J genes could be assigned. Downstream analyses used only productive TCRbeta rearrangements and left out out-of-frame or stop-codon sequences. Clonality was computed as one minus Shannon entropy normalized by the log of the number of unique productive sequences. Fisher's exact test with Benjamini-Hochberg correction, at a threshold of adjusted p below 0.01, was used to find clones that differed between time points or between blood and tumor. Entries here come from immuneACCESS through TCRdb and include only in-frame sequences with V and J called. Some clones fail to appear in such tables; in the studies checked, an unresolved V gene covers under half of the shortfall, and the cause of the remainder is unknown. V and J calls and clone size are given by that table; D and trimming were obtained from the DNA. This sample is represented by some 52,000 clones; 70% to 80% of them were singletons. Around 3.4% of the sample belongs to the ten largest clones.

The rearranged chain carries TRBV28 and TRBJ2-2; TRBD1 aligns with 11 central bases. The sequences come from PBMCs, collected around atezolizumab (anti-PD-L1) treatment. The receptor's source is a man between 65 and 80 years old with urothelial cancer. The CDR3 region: CASSLGTGGGNGELFF. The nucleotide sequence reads TGTGCCAGCAGTTTAGGGACAGGGGGTGGAAACGGGGAGCTGTTTTTT.